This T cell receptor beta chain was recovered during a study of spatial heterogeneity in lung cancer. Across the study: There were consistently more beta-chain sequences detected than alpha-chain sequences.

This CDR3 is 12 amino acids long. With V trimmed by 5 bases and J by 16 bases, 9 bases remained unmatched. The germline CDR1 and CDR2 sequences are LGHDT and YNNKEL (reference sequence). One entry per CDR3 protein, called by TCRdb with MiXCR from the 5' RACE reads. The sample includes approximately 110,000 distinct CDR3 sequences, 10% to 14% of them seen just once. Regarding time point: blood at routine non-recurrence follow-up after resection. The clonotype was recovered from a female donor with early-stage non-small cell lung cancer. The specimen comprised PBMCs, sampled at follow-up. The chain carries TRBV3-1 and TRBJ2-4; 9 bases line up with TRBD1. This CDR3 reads CASSTHRGRLYF. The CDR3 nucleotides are TGTGCCAGCAGCACCCACAGGGGGCGTCTTTACTTC. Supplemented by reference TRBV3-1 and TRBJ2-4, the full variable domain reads DTAVSQTPKYLVTQMGNDKSIKCEQNLGHDTMYWYKQDSKKFLKIMFSYNNKELIINETVPNRFSPKSPDKAHLNLHINSLELGDSAVYFCASSTHRGRLYFGAGTRLSVL.